The 7 T cell receptor beta chains below come from one sample, sequenced in a study of T cell changes during pregnancy in multiple sclerosis. Using immunoSEQ multiplex PCR, the repertoire was profiled, and TCRdb retains in-frame clones only, with some absent. The table has tens of thousands of clones, 85% to 95% seen once. Sequenced material: CD8+ T cells from peripheral blood mononuclear cells, taken in the third trimester of pregnancy. The receptors stem from a female donor in good health, enrolled as a control in a pregnancy study.

This chain connects TRBV9 to TRBJ1-6; 8 bases are shared with TRBD1. The CDR3 length is 17 residues. Germline CDR1 and CDR2: SGDLS and YYNGEE. The V and J ends lost 0 bases and 5 bases, in that order; junction bases with no gene match: 7. DNA for the CDR3: TGTGCCAGCAGCGTAGAGAGGGGGACAGGCGATAATTCACCCCTCCACTTT. Translated: CASSVERGTGDNSPLHF.

The V gene is TRBV11-3, the J gene TRBJ2-2, with D perhaps TRBD1 (5 bases). Germline V lookup: CDR1 SGHNT, CDR2 YENEEA. Trimming removed 4 bases at V and 5 bases at J, with 17 bases between. The CDR3 extends over 16 amino acids. In nucleotides, the CDR3 is TGTGCCAGCAGCTCCCCTCCAGGGTTCTTGACCGGGGAGCTGTTTTTT. Residues: CASSSPPGFLTGELFF.

This clone was found once. This rearrangement joins TRBV19 to TRBJ2-7; D is undetermined. The CDR3 runs 13 residues. The V gene's germline CDR1 is LNHDA and CDR2 SQIVND (reference sequence). V lost 3 bases, J lost 1 base, and 7 bases lay in between. The CDR3 sequence: CASSIWQSYEQYF. In DNA form, the CDR3 reads TGTGCCAGTAGTATCTGGCAGTCCTACGAGCAGTACTTC.

CDR3 sequence: CASSYSSQAFF. In nucleotides, the CDR3 is TGTGCCAGCAGTTACTCGAGCCAAGCTTTCTTT. J is TRBJ1-1 and V is TRBV6-5; D gene ambiguous. The CDR3 length is 11 residues. V lost 0 bases to trimming and J lost 9 bases, with 5 bases between them. Germline values: CDR1 MNHEY, CDR2 SVGAGI.

J is TRBJ2-2 and V is TRBV7-9; TRBD2 matches at 8 bases. The CDR3 covers 16 residues. CDR1 is SEHNR and CDR2 is FQNEAQ in the germline V gene (reference sequence). The V and J ends lost 3 bases and 6 bases, in that order; junction bases with no gene match: 9. CDR3 coding DNA: TGTGCCAGCAGCTTCACCGGGACTAGTGGGGCCGGGGAGCTGTTTTTT. Protein product: CASSFTGTSGAGELFF.

This clone was counted once. The rearrangement joins TRBV2 to TRBJ1-4; maybe TRBD1 (5 bases). V lost 7 bases and J 8 bases, leaving 20 bases between the germline ends. The CDR3 is made up of 15 amino acids. Germline V CDR1 and CDR2: SNHLY, FYNNEI. CDR3 protein: CASILSGGVGEKLFF. In DNA form, the CDR3 reads TGTGCCAGCATTCTCTCTGGGGGGGTTGGAGAAAAACTGTTTTTT.

The genes are TRBV4-1 and TRBJ2-7, with D possibly TRBD2 on 5 matching bases. Trimming took 3 bases from V and 3 from J, leaving 15 bases between them. The CDR3 is 15 amino acids. The germline V gene has CDR1 MGHRA and CDR2 YSYEKL. Here the CDR3 reads CASSQSAGWDYEQYF. The CDR3 DNA follows: TGCGCCAGCAGCCAGAGTGCGGGCTGGGACTACGAGCAGTACTTC.